This note documents a single T cell receptor (beta chain) sequence. The antigen remains unidentified. This sample stems from a study of cytomegalovirus exposure and HLA in healthy donors. This CDR3 contains 16 residues. V lost 0 bases to trimming and J lost 3 bases; unmatched junction nucleotides: 4. Germline CDR1 MNHEY, CDR2 SVGAGI. PCR primers comprised 60 Vbeta and 13 Jbeta primers. Produced via immunoSEQ multiplex PCR; TCRdb's table is partial and in-frame only. The top ten clones hold more than 1.5% of a sample with 150,000 to 200,000 clones, around 80% of them seen once. Study-level points and caveats: Later analysis indicated greater clonal expansion among HLA-associated TCR beta chains than among equally common other chains. A likely sequencing artifact accounted for one observed cluster of highly shared sequence variants.

The donors (healthy individuals) were bone marrow donors. This TCR derives from a man aged 18-30 years in good health and CMV-seronegative. This chain connects TRBV6-5 to TRBJ2-3, with 9 bases that match TRBD2. Sequencing was performed on PBMCs. DNA for the CDR3: TGTGCCAGCAGTTACTCGGCTAGCGGGACTACAGATACGCAGTATTTT. This encodes CASSYSASGTTDTQYF.